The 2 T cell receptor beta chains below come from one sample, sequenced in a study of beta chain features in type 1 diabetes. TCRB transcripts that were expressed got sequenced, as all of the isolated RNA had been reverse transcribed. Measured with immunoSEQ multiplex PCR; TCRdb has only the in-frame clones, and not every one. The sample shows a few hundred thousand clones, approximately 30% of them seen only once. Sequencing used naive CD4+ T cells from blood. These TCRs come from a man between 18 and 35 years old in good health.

This CDR3 reads CASSSHPTDTQYF. CDR3 nucleotides: TGTGCCAGCAGCTCCCACCCCACAGATACGCAGTATTTT. This sequence joins TRBV7-3 and TRBJ2-3, with D uncertain. V lost 4 bases and J 2 bases, leaving 7 bases between the germline ends. Germline lookup yields CDR1 SGHTA and CDR2 FQGTGA. The CDR3 totals 13 residues.

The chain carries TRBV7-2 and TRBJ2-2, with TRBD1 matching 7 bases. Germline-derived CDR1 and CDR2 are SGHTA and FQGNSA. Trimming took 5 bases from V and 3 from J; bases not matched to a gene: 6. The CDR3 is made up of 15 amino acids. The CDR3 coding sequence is TGTGCCAGCAGCCAAAGGACAGGTCACACCGGGGAGCTGTTTTTT. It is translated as CASSQRTGHTGELFF. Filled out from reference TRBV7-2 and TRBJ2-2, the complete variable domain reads GAGVSQSPSNKVTEKGKDVELRCDPISGHTALYWYRQSLGQGLEFLIYFQGNSAPDKSGLPSDRFSAERTGGSVSTLTIQRTQQEDSAVYLCASSQRTGHTGELFFGEGSRLTVL.